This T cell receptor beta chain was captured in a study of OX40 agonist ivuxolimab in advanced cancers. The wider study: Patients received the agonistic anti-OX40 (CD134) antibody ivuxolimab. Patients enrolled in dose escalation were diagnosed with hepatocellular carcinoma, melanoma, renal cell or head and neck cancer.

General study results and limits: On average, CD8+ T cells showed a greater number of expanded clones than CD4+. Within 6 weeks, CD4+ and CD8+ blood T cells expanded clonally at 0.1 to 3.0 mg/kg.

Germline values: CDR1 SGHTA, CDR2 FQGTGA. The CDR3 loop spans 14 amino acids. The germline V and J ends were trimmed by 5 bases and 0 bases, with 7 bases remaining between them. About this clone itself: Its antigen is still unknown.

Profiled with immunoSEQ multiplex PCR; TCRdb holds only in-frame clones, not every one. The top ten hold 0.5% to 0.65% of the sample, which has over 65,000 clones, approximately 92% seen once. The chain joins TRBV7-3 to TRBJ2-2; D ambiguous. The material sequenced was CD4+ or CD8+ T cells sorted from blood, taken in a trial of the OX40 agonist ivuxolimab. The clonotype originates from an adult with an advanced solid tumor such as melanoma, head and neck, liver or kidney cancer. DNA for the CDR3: TGTGCCAGCAGCCCGCAGTCGAACACCGGGGAGCTGTTTTTT. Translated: CASSPQSNTGELFF.